This T cell receptor beta chain was sequenced during a study of blood T cells in healthy people across ages. This CDR3 region has 15 residues. J was trimmed by 4 bases and V by 4 bases; bases with no gene match: 7. Germline V gene sequence: CDR1 DFQATT, CDR2 SNEGSKA (reference sequence). Every sample yielded at least 6 million isolated PBMCs. PCR was performed a second time for about 6 to 12 cycles using a sample-barcoded 5' primer and a J-beta primer mix. MiXCR was run by TCRdb on the 5' RACE reads, yielding one entry per CDR3 protein. The table has roughly 1.5 million distinct CDR3 sequences, 35% to 45% seen once.

Sequencing was done on a sample of blood. The sequence was obtained from a woman under 30 in good health. The V call is TRBV20-1, the J call TRBJ2-7, with 13 bases identical to TRBD2. The chain's CDR3 is CSATQLAGGRYEQYF. In DNA, the CDR3 is TGCAGTGCTACCCAACTAGCGGGGGGGCGGTACGAGCAGTACTTC.